The 25 T cell receptor beta chains in this list originate from one sample, sequenced in a study of blood T cell repertoires in COVID-19. Sequencing was performed with immunoSEQ multiplex PCR; in TCRdb, only in-frame clones are kept and a portion is missing. Among about 200,000 clones listed, around 80% were seen once. Specimen: peripheral blood. The receptor set was obtained from a woman in her forties with acute or convalescent COVID-19.

The chain joins TRBV29-1 to TRBJ2-1, with TRBD2 identical over 8 bases. In germline, CDR1 is SQVTM, CDR2 ANQGSEA. With 8 bases clipped from V and 7 bases from J, the junction kept 19 bases outside the gene matches. This CDR3 spans 16 amino acids. CDR3 DNA sequence: TGCAGCTCCCGAGGAAGCGCAAGCGGGAGTAAGAATGAGCAGTTCTTC. It specifies CSSRGSASGSKNEQFF.

The chain is built from TRBV18 and TRBJ1-2, with D possibly TRBD1 on 5 matching bases. Deletions cut 3 bases from V and 2 bases from J, with 7 bases between. The CDR3 spans 13 residues. In germline, CDR1 is KGHSH, CDR2 LQKENI. CDR3 DNA: TGTGCCAGCTCACCGGCAGGGAACTATGGCTACACCTTC. Protein: CASSPAGNYGYTF.

This chain joins TRBV19 and TRBJ2-1; 9 bases agree with TRBD2. Trimming removed 4 bases from V and 8 bases from J; junction bases left unmatched: 12. CDR1 and CDR2 from the germline V gene are LNHDA and SQIVND (reference sequence). The CDR3 is made up of 16 amino acids. CDR3 region: CASSRLAGSQLHEQFF. In DNA, the CDR3 is TGTGCCAGTAGTAGGCTAGCGGGATCTCAATTACATGAGCAGTTCTTC.

The J gene is TRBJ2-3, the V gene TRBV18, with 7 nucleotides matching TRBD1. The germline gives CDR1 KGHSH, CDR2 LQKENI. The CDR3 is 16 amino acids. The J segment lost 2 bases and the V segment lost 4 bases, leaving 9 bases of the junction unmatched. CDR3 sequence reads: CASSQSGTENTDTQYF. The CDR3 bases are TGTGCCAGCTCACAGTCCGGGACAGAAAACACAGATACGCAGTATTTT.

This clone has more than one count but fewer than ten. The chain links TRBV6-6 to TRBJ1-2, with TRBD1 matching 7 bases. From germline, CDR1 is MNHNY and CDR2 SVGAGI (reference sequence). The V and J ends lost 2 bases and 3 bases, in that order; junction bases with no gene match: 3. The CDR3 extends over 14 amino acids. The CDR3 sequence is CASSYKGGDYGYTF. As DNA, the CDR3 is TGTGCCAGCAGTTACAAAGGGGGCGACTATGGCTACACCTTC.

The chain joins TRBV5-6 to TRBJ2-7, with TRBD1 matching 8 bases. CDR1 SGHDT and CDR2 YYEEEE come from the germline V gene. CDR3 length equals 13 residues. The ends lost 5 bases at V and 2 bases at J; junction bases unmatched: 3. The CDR3 nucleotides read TGTGCCAGCAGAACGACAGGGGCCTACGAGCAGTACTTC. As protein: CASRTTGAYEQYF.

The chain links TRBV21-1 to TRBJ2-5; the table's TRBD2 call for D was not verified on the DNA. TRBV21-1 is a pseudogene segment. The CDR3 covers 15 residues. This chain's CDR3 is CASSLREREWETQYF. The CDR3 DNA reads TGTGCCAGCAGCCTCCGAGAGCGGGAGTGGGAGACCCAGTACTTC.

The chain uses TRBV24-1 and TRBJ2-7; 7 bases are a match to TRBD1. The V and J ends lost 4 bases and 7 bases, in that order; junction bases with no gene match: 6. CDR1 is KGHDR, CDR2 SFDVKD, per germline. This CDR3 comprises 13 residues. CDR3 DNA: TGTGCCACCAGTGACAGGGGGACGCGGGAGCAGTACTTC. It encodes CATSDRGTREQYF.

This clone occurred a few times. V gene TRBV5-1 combines with J gene TRBJ2-7; D possibly corresponds to TRBD1 (6 bases). Germline CDR1 SGHRS, CDR2 YFSETQ. The germline V and J ends were trimmed by 0 bases and 3 bases, with 10 bases remaining between them. The CDR3 runs 14 residues. Written as DNA, the CDR3 is TGCGCCAGCAGCTTGGTACAGGGAAACTACGAGCAGTACTTC. Residues: CASSLVQGNYEQYF.

A remark on this clone: Other DNA sequences within the sample encode an identical CDR3. This chain joins TRBV7-2 and TRBJ2-7, with TRBD1 identical over 8 bases. CDR1 and CDR2 from the germline V gene are SGHTA and FQGNSA. The CDR3 is 14 residues long. The V gene end was trimmed by 1 base and the J gene end by 3 bases; junction bases not matched to a gene: 2. This chain's CDR3 is CASSLGQGYYEQYF. In nucleotides, the CDR3 is TGTGCCAGCAGCTTAGGACAGGGGTACTACGAGCAGTACTTC.

The chain has TRBV5-6 and TRBJ2-7, with TRBD1 identical over 7 bases. Germline V gene sequence: CDR1 SGHDT, CDR2 YYEEEE. The CDR3 runs 15 residues. The V and J ends lost 4 bases and 0 bases, in that order; junction bases with no gene match: 7. As DNA, the CDR3 is TGTGCCAGCAGCGGAACGGGACAGAGCTCCTACGAGCAGTACTTC. This translates into CASSGTGQSSYEQYF.

This sequence joins TRBV7-2 and TRBJ2-1; 11 nucleotides agree with TRBD2. The germline V gene has CDR1 SGHTA and CDR2 FQGNSA. The CDR3 is 16 residues long. Trimming cost V 5 bases and J 3 bases; bases outside gene matches: 6. CDR3 protein: CASSRLAGKIYNEQFF. CDR3 coding DNA: TGTGCCAGCAGCAGACTAGCGGGGAAAATCTACAATGAGCAGTTCTTC.

The chain combines TRBV6-5 with TRBJ1-6; 7 nucleotides agree with TRBD1. J was trimmed by 7 bases and V by 6 bases; bases with no gene match: 6. CDR1 is MNHEY and CDR2 is SVGAGI in the germline V gene. CDR3 length equals 14 residues. The CDR3 bases are TGTGCCAGCAGGAGAGGGACAGAGAATTCACCCCTCCACTTT. As protein: CASRRGTENSPLHF.

Only a few counts were recorded for this clone. The gene calls are TRBV30 and TRBJ2-7; 9 nucleotides align to TRBD1. V shed 0 bases, J shed 7 bases, and the junction held 4 bases outside the gene matches. The CDR3 is made up of 13 amino acids. The germline gives CDR1 GTSNPN, CDR2 SVGIG (reference sequence). Here the CDR3 reads CAWSVKTGGEQYF. In DNA form, the CDR3 reads TGTGCCTGGAGTGTAAAGACAGGGGGGGAGCAGTACTTC.

CDR3 residues: CASSLAGGIYEQYF. The CDR3 DNA sequence: TGTGCCAGCAGCTTGGCGGGGGGCATCTACGAGCAGTACTTC. The rearrangement links TRBV5-6 to TRBJ2-7; tentatively, D is TRBD2 (7 bases). The germline gives CDR1 SGHDT, CDR2 YYEEEE. The CDR3 has 14 residues. Between the trimmed V and J ends, which lost 0 bases and 3 bases, there was a span of 10 bases.

The gene calls are TRBV7-9 and TRBJ1-1, with 8 bases lining up with TRBD1. After removal of 5 bases from V and 7 bases from J, the junction contained 6 bases not matched to a gene. The CDR3 spans 13 residues. Germline V lookup: CDR1 SEHNR, CDR2 FQNEAQ (reference sequence). CDR3 in amino acids: CASSRQGTYEAFF. Written as DNA, the CDR3 is TGTGCCAGCAGCCGACAGGGGACTTATGAAGCTTTCTTT.

The V and J genes are TRBV7-2 and TRBJ2-7; 7 bases line up with TRBD2. The J segment lost 2 bases and the V segment lost 1 base, leaving 5 bases of the junction unmatched. CDR1 SGHTA and CDR2 FQGNSA come from the germline V gene. The CDR3 has 15 amino acids. This CDR3 reads CASSLDGRDPYEQYF. CDR3 DNA: TGTGCCAGCAGCTTAGATGGGAGGGACCCCTACGAGCAGTACTTC.

For this clone: This sample includes further DNA sequences coding for the same CDR3. The CDR3 spells CASSPTGSTDTQYF. In DNA, the CDR3 is TGTGCCAGCAGCCCCACAGGGAGCACAGATACGCAGTATTTT. The genes are TRBV9 and TRBJ2-3, with D perhaps matching TRBD1 (6 bases). The germline CDR1 and CDR2 sequences are SGDLS and YYNGEE. Deletions cut 4 bases from V and 0 bases from J, with 9 bases between. There are 14 residues in the CDR3. The full variable domain, rest sourced from reference TRBV9 and TRBJ2-3, is DSGVTQTPKHLITATGQRVTLRCSPRSGDLSVYWYQQSLDQGLQFLIQYYNGEERAKGNILERFSAQQFPDLHSELNLSSLELGDSALYFCASSPTGSTDTQYFGPGTRLTVL.

The chain carries TRBV5-1 and TRBJ1-5, with 10 bases that match TRBD1. With 4 bases clipped from V and 6 bases from J, the junction kept 10 bases outside the gene matches. This CDR3 comprises 16 residues. Germline V gene data show CDR1 as SGHRS and CDR2 as YFSETQ. The CDR3 loop is CASSETPTGGGQPQHF. The CDR3 DNA sequence: TGCGCCAGCAGCGAGACCCCGACAGGGGGCGGTCAGCCCCAGCATTTT.

J is TRBJ2-3 and V is TRBV11-2; 8 bases are shared with TRBD2. Unmatched junction bases numbered 5, after V lost 1 base and J lost 2 bases. This CDR3 comprises 16 residues. Germline-derived CDR1 and CDR2 are SGHAT and FQNNGV. The CDR3 loop reads CASSLAGGPTTDTQYF. The CDR3 DNA follows: TGTGCCAGCAGCTTAGCGGGGGGGCCCACCACAGATACGCAGTATTTT.

The chain carries TRBV7-9 and TRBJ1-2; D is perhaps TRBD1 (6 bases). Germline V gene data show CDR1 as SEHNR and CDR2 as FQNEAQ (reference sequence). This CDR3 comprises 16 residues. Trimming shortened V by 5 bases and J by 0 bases, and 16 bases separated the two germline ends. CDR3 sequence (DNA): TGTGCCAGCAGCCAATACAGACAGGAAACTAACTATGGCTACACCTTC. Amino acid sequence: CASSQYRQETNYGYTF.

The V gene is TRBV9, the J gene TRBJ1-2, with unresolved D. CDR1 and CDR2 (germline): SGDLS, YYNGEE. There are 14 residues in the CDR3. Trimming shortened V by 3 bases and J by 8 bases, and 17 bases separated the two germline ends. The CDR3 DNA follows: TGTGCCAGCAGCGGCGACCTTCGGTCAGGAGGCTACACCTTC. Amino acid sequence: CASSGDLRSGGYTF.

The chain uses TRBV5-5 and TRBJ1-5; TRBD1 might be the D (5 bases). The CDR3 spans 14 residues. Germline V CDR1 and CDR2: SGHKS, YYEKEE (reference sequence). V was cut by 6 bases and J by 6 bases, with 16 bases left in between. CDR3 sequence (DNA): TGTGCCAGCATGCTGGGGCAGGGCAGTCAGCCCCAGCATTTT. As protein: CASMLGQGSQPQHF.

The chain is built from TRBV6-2 or TRBV6-3 and TRBJ2-1; D gene unclear. Trimming shortened V by 4 bases and J by 8 bases, and 21 bases separated the two germline ends. The CDR3 consists of 16 residues. CDR1 is MNHEY and CDR2 is SVGEGT in the germline V gene. CDR3 region: CASSFFSSWPPDEQFF. The DNA of the CDR3 is TGTGCCAGCAGTTTCTTTTCTAGTTGGCCCCCCGATGAGCAGTTCTTC.

This clone has only a few counts. CDR3 region: CASSESGFGEAFF. CDR3 bases: TGTGCCAGCAGCGAATCAGGGTTCGGTGAAGCTTTCTTT. The V and J genes are TRBV9 and TRBJ1-1; perhaps TRBD1 as D (5 bases). Germline V gene data show CDR1 as SGDLS and CDR2 as YYNGEE. Trimming cost V 3 bases and J 7 bases, with 13 bases left between them. The CDR3 totals 13 residues.